This passage covers 30 T cell receptor beta chains from one sample sequenced in a study of cytomegalovirus exposure and HLA in healthy donors. PCR primers comprised 60 Vbeta and 13 Jbeta primers. Method: immunoSEQ multiplex PCR; TCRdb's copy keeps in-frame clones and lacks some. The repertoire holds 150,000 to 200,000 clones, 75% to 90% seen once, with nearly 2% in the top ten. Material: PBMCs. All receptors derive from a woman under 30 in good health and CMV-seronegative.

V usage is TRBV27 and J usage is TRBJ1-5; D gene uncertain. The CDR3 runs to 15 residues. Germline lookup yields CDR1 MNHEY and CDR2 SMNVEV (reference sequence). Trimming removed 0 bases at V and 0 bases at J, with 6 bases between. The CDR3 spells CASSLSLTSNQPQHF. The CDR3 bases are TGTGCCAGCAGTTTATCGCTAACTAGCAATCAGCCCCAGCATTTT.

This sequence joins TRBV11-1 and TRBJ1-1; TRBD1 matches 7 bases. The CDR3 is made up of 15 amino acids. V gave up 3 bases and J gave up 5 bases; unmatched junction bases: 9. Germline V gene lookup returns CDR1 SGHAT and CDR2 FQDESV (reference sequence). The CDR3 protein is CASSFVPGTVTEAFF. In DNA, the CDR3 is TGTGCCAGCAGCTTTGTTCCCGGGACAGTGACTGAAGCTTTCTTT. Full variable domain (missing parts from reference TRBV11-1 and TRBJ1-1): EAEVAQSPRYKITEKSQAVAFWCDPISGHATLYWYRQILGQGPELLVQFQDESVVDDSQLPKDRFSAERLKGVDSTLKIQPAELGDSAMYLCASSFVPGTVTEAFFGQGTRLTVV.

This clone was detected once. V is TRBV7-2 and J is TRBJ1-1; a weak D match, TRBD1 (6 bases). The V end lost 2 bases, the J end lost 5 bases, and 6 bases lay between the germline ends. This CDR3 is built from 12 residues. Looked up from germline, CDR1 is SGHTA and CDR2 is FQGNSA. CDR3: CASSLRGTEAFF. The CDR3 nucleotides are TGTGCCAGCAGCTTAAGGGGGACTGAAGCTTTCTTT. The full variable domain, completed using reference TRBV7-2 and TRBJ1-1, is GAGVSQSPSNKVTEKGKDVELRCDPISGHTALYWYRQSLGQGLEFLIYFQGNSAPDKSGLPSDRFSAERTGGSVSTLTIQRTQQEDSAVYLCASSLRGTEAFFGQGTRLTVV.

The CDR3 nucleotides read TGTGCCAGCTCACCCTTCGCCGGGACAGGGAACACCGGGGAGCTGTTTTTT. Translating it yields CASSPFAGTGNTGELFF. This chain connects TRBV18 to TRBJ2-2, with 8 positions matching TRBD1. In germline, CDR1 is KGHSH, CDR2 LQKENI. J gave up 1 base and V 3 bases, and 7 bases lay outside the gene matches. This CDR3 has 17 residues.

This sequence joins TRBV6-5 and TRBJ2-5, with 7 bases matching TRBD2. The CDR3 contains 15 residues. Germline CDR1 MNHEY, CDR2 SVGAGI. Trimming removed 2 bases from V and 2 bases from J; junction bases left unmatched: 5. The CDR3: CASSYRAGIQETQYF. As DNA, the CDR3 is TGTGCCAGCAGTTACCGAGCGGGAATTCAAGAGACCCAGTACTTC.

The rearrangement links TRBV5-1 to TRBJ1-1, with D perhaps matching TRBD1 (5 bases). The CDR3 is 13 residues long. V lost 3 bases and J lost 8, with 14 bases in between. The germline CDR1 and CDR2 sequences are SGHRS and YFSETQ. The CDR3 DNA sequence: TGCGCCAGCAGCTCAGCGCAGGGAGGGGAAGCTTTCTTT. Protein product: CASSSAQGGEAFF. Complete variable domain (other parts from reference TRBV5-1 and TRBJ1-1): KAGVTQTPRYLIKTRGQQVTLSCSPISGHRSVSWYQQTPGQGLQFLFEYFSETQRNKGNFPGRFSGRQFSNSRSEMNVSTLELGDSALYLCASSSAQGGEAFFGQGTRLTVV.

The chain carries TRBV4-2 and TRBJ2-3, with a possible D match to TRBD1 (6 bases). The CDR3 length is 17 residues. The germline CDR1 and CDR2 sequences are LGHNA and YNFKEQ. Trimming shortened V by 0 bases and J by 4 bases, and 17 bases separated the two germline ends. The CDR3 DNA reads as TGTGCCAGCAGCCAAGATCTACGGCAGGGGCTCCCAGATACGCAGTATTTT. Its translation is CASSQDLRQGLPDTQYF.

The chain uses TRBV30 and TRBJ2-5; a possible D gene is TRBD2 (5 bases). Trimming cost V 7 bases and J 5 bases, with 17 bases left between them. Germline lookup yields CDR1 GTSNPN and CDR2 SVGIG (reference sequence). This CDR3 has 13 residues. In DNA form, the CDR3 reads TGTGCCTCCACTGGACTGCTCGGGGAGACCCAGTACTTC. As protein: CASTGLLGETQYF. Based on the CDR3 plus reference TRBV30 and TRBJ2-5, the full variable domain is SQTIHQWPATLVQPVGSPLSLECTVEGTSNPNLYWYRQAAGRGLQLLFYSVGIGQISSEVPQNLSASRPQDRQFILSSKKLLLSDSGFYLCASTGLLGETQYFGPGTRLLVL.

V is TRBV9 and J is TRBJ2-3, with D perhaps matching TRBD2 (5 bases). This CDR3 is built from 14 residues. The germline V and J ends were trimmed by 0 bases and 1 base, with 6 bases remaining between them. Germline V gives CDR1 SGDLS, CDR2 YYNGEE. The CDR3 protein is CASSVGTGTDTQYF. The CDR3 nucleotides are TGTGCCAGCAGCGTAGGGACTGGCACAGATACGCAGTATTTT.

This clone has only one observation. This chain connects TRBV7-9 to TRBJ2-1; 13 bases line up with TRBD2. The CDR3 length is 18 residues. V lost 4 bases and J lost 3; bases outside the gene matches: 9. CDR1 is SEHNR, CDR2 FQNEAQ, per germline (reference sequence). The CDR3 nucleotides read TGTGCCAGCAGCTCTACTAGCGGGAGGGTCCTCGACTACAATGAGCAGTTCTTC. Translation: CASSSTSGRVLDYNEQFF.

The chain joins TRBV6-5 to TRBJ2-5; D is unclear. CDR3 length: 11 amino acids. The V gene lost 7 bases and the J gene lost 2 bases, with 5 bases spanning the gap. Germline V CDR1 and CDR2: MNHEY, SVGAGI. In nucleotides, the CDR3 is TGTGCCAGCACAGGTCAAGAGACCCAGTACTTC. The encoded protein is CASTGQETQYF.

The rearrangement joins TRBV27 to TRBJ1-1, with 7 bases identical to TRBD1. The CDR3 consists of 13 residues. Losses at the gene ends were 10 bases for V and 5 bases for J; bases not matched to a gene: 10. Germline CDR1 MNHEY, CDR2 SMNVEV (reference sequence). CDR3 sequence reads: CATTDRSVTEAFF. The CDR3 coding sequence is TGTGCCACCACGGACAGGTCGGTGACTGAAGCTTTCTTT.

The rearrangement uses TRBV5-1 and TRBJ1-5, with 9 bases lining up with TRBD1. V trimming: 5 bases; J trimming: 0 bases; junction bases outside the gene matches: 0. The V gene's germline CDR1 is SGHRS and CDR2 YFSETQ. This CDR3 region has 14 residues. The CDR3 DNA follows: TGCGCCAGCAGGGGACAGGGTAGCAATCAGCCCCAGCATTTT. Translated, it gives CASRGQGSNQPQHF.

The chain couples TRBV18 to TRBJ1-1; 8 bases are shared with TRBD1. CDR1 is KGHSH, CDR2 LQKENI, per germline. This CDR3 spans 15 amino acids. V lost 4 bases and J lost 6; bases outside the gene matches: 10. The CDR3 reads CASSLGQVMRSEAFF. The CDR3, as DNA: TGTGCCAGCTCACTGGGACAGGTGATGAGGTCTGAAGCTTTCTTT.

The chain links TRBV7-9 to TRBJ2-4; D is uncertain. CDR3 length: 14 amino acids. Germline lookup yields CDR1 SEHNR and CDR2 FQNEAQ (reference sequence). V shed 0 bases and J shed 0 bases, with 3 bases lying between them. DNA of the CDR3: TGTGCCAGCAGCTTAGCCGTAGCCAAAAACATTCAGTACTTC. Protein sequence: CASSLAVAKNIQYF.

In this sample, this clone turned up a few times. The chain employs TRBV2 and TRBJ2-7; 11 bases are shared with TRBD2. CDR1 is SNHLY and CDR2 is FYNNEI in the germline V gene. V dropped 5 bases and J dropped 7; count of bases not matched to a gene: 7. The CDR3 has 14 amino acids. CDR3: CASSSSGRPGEQYF. The DNA for the CDR3 is TGTGCCAGCAGTTCTAGCGGGAGGCCGGGGGAGCAGTACTTC.

The rearrangement joins TRBV9 to TRBJ2-1; TRBD2 is a possible D gene (6 bases). Germline CDR1 and CDR2: SGDLS and YYNGEE. The length of the CDR3 is 14 residues. With 0 bases removed from V and 8 bases from J, the gap between germline ends came to 12 bases. The CDR3 here is CASSVATRPHEQFF. CDR3 nucleotides: TGTGCCAGCAGCGTAGCGACTAGACCCCATGAGCAGTTCTTC. Full variable domain (outside the CDR3, taken from reference TRBV9 and TRBJ2-1): DSGVTQTPKHLITATGQRVTLRCSPRSGDLSVYWYQQSLDQGLQFLIQYYNGEERAKGNILERFSAQQFPDLHSELNLSSLELGDSALYFCASSVATRPHEQFFGPGTRLTVL.

The CDR3 is CAWSVNGGANGYTF. The CDR3 DNA reads TGTGCCTGGAGTGTAAATGGGGGGGCGAATGGCTACACCTTC. The chain couples TRBV30 to TRBJ1-2; D is possibly TRBD1 (6 bases). This CDR3 region has 14 residues. The germline V and J ends were trimmed by 0 bases and 6 bases, with 14 bases remaining between them. Germline CDR1 GTSNPN, CDR2 SVGIG (reference sequence). The variable domain in full, with the rest retrieved from reference TRBV30 and TRBJ1-2, is SQTIHQWPATLVQPVGSPLSLECTVEGTSNPNLYWYRQAAGRGLQLLFYSVGIGQISSEVPQNLSASRPQDRQFILSSKKLLLSDSGFYLCAWSVNGGANGYTFGSGTRLTVV.

This clone was seen a handful of times. The gene calls are TRBV7-9 and TRBJ2-1; the D gene is possibly TRBD2 (5 bases). Trimming stripped 5 bases from V and 0 bases from J, with 14 bases between. There are 16 residues in the CDR3. From germline, CDR1 is SEHNR and CDR2 FQNEAQ (reference sequence). CDR3 DNA: TGTGCCAGCAGCCGGACTTTTCAGAGCTCCTACAATGAGCAGTTCTTC. This gives the protein CASSRTFQSSYNEQFF.

DNA of the CDR3: TGTGCCAGCAGCTTCCTGACAGGGGACTATGGCTACACCTTC. This encodes CASSFLTGDYGYTF. This rearrangement joins TRBV11-1 to TRBJ1-2; the match to TRBD1 covers 8 bases. V gave up 3 bases and J gave up 3 bases; unmatched junction bases: 3. Germline V gives CDR1 SGHAT, CDR2 FQDESV (reference sequence). The CDR3 runs 14 residues.

The chain combines TRBV5-8 with TRBJ2-3; 10 bases are a match to TRBD1. Trimming took 2 bases from V and 6 from J; bases not matched to a gene: 6. Germline CDR1 SGHTS, CDR2 YDEGEE. This CDR3 region has 15 residues. The DNA for the CDR3 is TGTGCCAGCAGCTTAGGGACAGGGGATTACGATACGCAGTATTTT. The encoded protein is CASSLGTGDYDTQYF.

The J gene is TRBJ1-5, the V gene TRBV19; D possibly corresponds to TRBD1 (6 bases). Looked up from germline, CDR1 is LNHDA and CDR2 is SQIVND (reference sequence). This CDR3 spans 15 amino acids. The V and J ends lost 6 bases and 1 base respectively, with 13 bases between them. The chain's CDR3 is CASSPGDRSNQPQHF. The CDR3 nucleotides are TGTGCCAGTAGCCCAGGGGATAGGAGCAATCAGCCCCAGCATTTT.

The chain uses TRBV4-2 and TRBJ2-1; 10 nucleotides align to TRBD2. CDR1 LGHNA and CDR2 YNFKEQ come from the germline V gene. V lost 0 bases, J lost 5 bases, and 7 bases stayed unmatched. This CDR3 is built from 17 residues. In nucleotides, the CDR3 is TGTGCCAGCAGCCAAGAGGCCGGGACTAGCGAGGACAATGAGCAGTTCTTC. It yields the protein CASSQEAGTSEDNEQFF.

This clone showed up just once. The chain uses TRBV7-9 and TRBJ2-2; D is perhaps TRBD1 (6 bases). CDR1 SEHNR and CDR2 FQNEAQ come from the germline V gene (reference sequence). The CDR3 spans 14 residues. The germline V and J ends were trimmed by 6 bases and 2 bases, with 10 bases remaining between them. The CDR3 loop is CASRRDTNTGELFF. The CDR3 region has the DNA TGTGCCAGCAGACGGGACACAAACACCGGGGAGCTGTTTTTT.

This chain joins TRBV7-9 and TRBJ1-5; 8 positions agree with TRBD1. V gave up 5 bases and J gave up 3 bases; unmatched junction bases: 6. CDR1 is SEHNR and CDR2 is FQNEAQ in the germline V gene (reference sequence). CDR3 length: 15 residues. The CDR3 loop reads CASSPGTGDNQPQHF. CDR3 nucleotides: TGTGCCAGCAGCCCAGGGACAGGCGACAATCAGCCCCAGCATTTT.

The V gene is TRBV2, the J gene TRBJ2-1, with D tentatively TRBD2 (5 bases). CDR1 is SNHLY and CDR2 is FYNNEI in the germline V gene. The CDR3 totals 13 residues. V lost 6 bases and J 5 bases, leaving 11 bases between the germline ends. The CDR3 DNA reads as TGTGCCAGCAGCGAGGACTTCAACAATGAGCAGTTCTTC. The encoded protein is CASSEDFNNEQFF.

In the case of this clone: This same CDR3 is encoded by further DNA sequences in the sample. The genes are TRBV7-8 and TRBJ2-7, with 14 bases fitting TRBD2. V shed 5 bases and J 0 bases; nucleotides not matched to a gene: 9. The CDR3 spans 18 residues. The V gene's germline CDR1 is SGHVS and CDR2 FQNEAQ. The CDR3: CASSQGLAGVLSSYEQYF. In DNA, the CDR3 is TGTGCCAGCAGCCAGGGACTAGCGGGGGTTCTTAGCTCCTACGAGCAGTACTTC.

This chain joins TRBV30 and TRBJ1-2; 7 positions agree with TRBD1. This CDR3 is built from 15 residues. Unmatched junction bases numbered 6, after V lost 0 bases and J lost 2 bases. The germline CDR1 and CDR2 sequences are GTSNPN and SVGIG (reference sequence). CDR3 in amino acids: CAWSVQGGYNYGYTF. The CDR3 nucleotides are TGTGCCTGGAGTGTCCAGGGGGGCTACAACTATGGCTACACCTTC.

The chain has TRBV6-1 and TRBJ2-3; 7 bases are a match to TRBD2. V lost 9 bases and J lost 8; bases outside the gene matches: 14. This CDR3 has 14 residues. Germline V lookup: CDR1 MNHNS, CDR2 SASEGT. The CDR3 coding sequence is TGTGCCAGTGGGGGGGTGAATCGGCAAGGTACGCAGTATTTT. Its translation: CASGGVNRQGTQYF.

This clone was seen once. This chain uses TRBV7-9 with TRBJ2-3, with unresolved D. V dropped 3 bases and J dropped 4 bases, with 5 bases sitting between them. Looked up from germline, CDR1 is SEHNR and CDR2 is FQNEAQ (reference sequence). This CDR3 has 12 amino acids. The CDR3 protein is CASSFEADTQYF. CDR3 in DNA: TGTGCCAGCAGCTTCGAGGCAGATACGCAGTATTTT.